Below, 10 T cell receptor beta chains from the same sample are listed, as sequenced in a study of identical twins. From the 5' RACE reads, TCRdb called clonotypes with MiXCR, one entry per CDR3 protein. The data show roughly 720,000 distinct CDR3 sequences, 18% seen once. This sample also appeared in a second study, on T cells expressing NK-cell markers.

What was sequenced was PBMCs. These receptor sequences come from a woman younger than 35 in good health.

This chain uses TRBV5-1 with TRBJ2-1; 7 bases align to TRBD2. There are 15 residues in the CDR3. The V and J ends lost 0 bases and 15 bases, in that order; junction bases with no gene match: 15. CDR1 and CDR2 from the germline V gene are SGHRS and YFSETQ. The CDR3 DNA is TGCGCCAGCAGCTTGGAGGCTAGCGGAGCCCACGTGGGGTTCTTC. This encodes CASSLEASGAHVGFF.

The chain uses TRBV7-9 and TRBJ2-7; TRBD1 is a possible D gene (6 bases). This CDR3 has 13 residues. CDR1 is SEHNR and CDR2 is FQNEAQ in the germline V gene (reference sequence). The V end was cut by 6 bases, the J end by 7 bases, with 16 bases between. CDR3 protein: CASSPGQLEEQYF. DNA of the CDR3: TGTGCCAGCAGTCCCGGACAGTTAGAGGAGCAGTACTTC. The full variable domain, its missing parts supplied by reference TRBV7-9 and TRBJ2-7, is DTGVSQNPRHKITKRGQNVTFRCDPISEHNRLYWYRQTLGQGPEFLTYFQNEAQLEKSRLLSDRFSAERPKGSFSTLEIQRTEQGDSAMYLCASSPGQLEEQYFGPGTRLTVT.

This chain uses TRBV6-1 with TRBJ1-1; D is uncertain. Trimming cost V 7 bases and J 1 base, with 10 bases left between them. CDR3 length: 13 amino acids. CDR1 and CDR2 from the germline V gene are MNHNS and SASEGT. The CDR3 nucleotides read TGTGCCAGCAAGGGTCGAGGGAACACTGAAGCTTTCTTT. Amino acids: CASKGRGNTEAFF.

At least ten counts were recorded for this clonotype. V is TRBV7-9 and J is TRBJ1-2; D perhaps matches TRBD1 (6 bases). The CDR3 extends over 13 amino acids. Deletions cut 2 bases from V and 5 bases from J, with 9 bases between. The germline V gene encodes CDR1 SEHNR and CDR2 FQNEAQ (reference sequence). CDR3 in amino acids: CASSLPQGYGYTF. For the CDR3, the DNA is TGTGCCAGCAGCTTACCCCAGGGGTATGGCTACACCTTC.

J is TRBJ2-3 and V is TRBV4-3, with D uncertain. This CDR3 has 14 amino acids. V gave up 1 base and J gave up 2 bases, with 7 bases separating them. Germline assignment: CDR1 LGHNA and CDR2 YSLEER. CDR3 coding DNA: TGCGCCAGCAGCCAAGTTCCATTCACAGATACGCAGTATTTT. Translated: CASSQVPFTDTQYF.

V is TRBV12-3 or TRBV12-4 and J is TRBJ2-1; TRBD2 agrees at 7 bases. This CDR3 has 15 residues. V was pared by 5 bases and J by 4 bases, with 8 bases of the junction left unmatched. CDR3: CASSPLWGGYNEQFF. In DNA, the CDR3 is TGTGCCAGCAGTCCTCTGTGGGGGGGGTACAATGAGCAGTTCTTC.

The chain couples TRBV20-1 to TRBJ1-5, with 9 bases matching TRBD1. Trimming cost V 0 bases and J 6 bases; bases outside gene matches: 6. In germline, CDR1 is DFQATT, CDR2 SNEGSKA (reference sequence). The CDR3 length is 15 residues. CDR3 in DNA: TGCAGTGCTAGAGACCCGGGACAGGGCCTTCAGCCCCAGCATTTT. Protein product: CSARDPGQGLQPQHF.

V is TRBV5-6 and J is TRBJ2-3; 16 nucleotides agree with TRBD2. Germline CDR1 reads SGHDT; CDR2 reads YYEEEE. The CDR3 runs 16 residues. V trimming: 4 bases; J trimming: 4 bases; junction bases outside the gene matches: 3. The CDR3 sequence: CASSGGLAGGPDTQYF. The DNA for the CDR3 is TGTGCCAGCAGCGGGGGACTAGCGGGGGGGCCAGATACGCAGTATTTT.

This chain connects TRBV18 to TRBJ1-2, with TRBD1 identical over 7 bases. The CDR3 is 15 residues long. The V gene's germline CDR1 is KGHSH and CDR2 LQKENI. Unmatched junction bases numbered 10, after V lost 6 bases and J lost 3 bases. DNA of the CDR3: TGTGCCAGCTCTCTCACGACAGGGTTGGACTATGGCTACACCTTC. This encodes CASSLTTGLDYGYTF.

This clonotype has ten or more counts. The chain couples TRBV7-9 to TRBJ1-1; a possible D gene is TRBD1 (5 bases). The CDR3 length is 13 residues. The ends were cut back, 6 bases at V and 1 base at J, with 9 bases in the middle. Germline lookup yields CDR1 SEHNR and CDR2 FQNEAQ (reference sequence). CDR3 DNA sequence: TGTGCCAGCAGTGCTGACAGGAACACTGAAGCTTTCTTT. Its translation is CASSADRNTEAFF.